The clone carrying this T cell receptor beta chain has at least ten counts. Its matching antigen is unknown. Time point specified: newly diagnosed GD, antithyroid drugs for less than 3 months. Following extraction of RNA from PBMCs, that RNA was used to make the TCR library. Germline CDR1 and CDR2: MNHEY and SMNVEV (reference sequence). The length of the CDR3 is 14 residues. Between the trimmed V and J ends, which lost 6 bases and 3 bases, there was a span of 12 bases. The sample comes from a study of regulatory T cells in long-lasting Graves disease. Background on the study: For under 3 months, newly diagnosed Graves' patients had been taking antithyroid drugs.

Findings of the study overall: Favored usage of TRBV28, TRBJ1-2 and TRBJ2-5 was recorded in persistent disease. Accuracy could have been hurt by small sample size.

Arm-PCR of CDR3 regions and iRepertoire HTBI primers were the basis on which TCR beta libraries were built. In TCRdb, the multiplex PCR reads were re-called with MiXCR into one record per CDR3 protein. The sample carries a few hundred thousand distinct CDR3 sequences, roughly 17% recorded once. The same specimen was also included in a second study, on T cells in Graves' hyperthyroidism and ophthalmopathy. From that second work: The TCR CDR3 first-round RT-PCR relied on the HTBI primer set.

This receptor was identified in a young woman with Graves disease. This chain connects TRBV27 to TRBJ2-1, with a weak D call TRBD1 (6 bases). The specimen was peripheral blood mononuclear cells (PBMCs), collected at new diagnosis, from a patient treated with antithyroid drugs. The chain's CDR3 is CASSHGQNYNEQFF. CDR3 bases: TGTGCCAGCAGCCATGGACAGAACTACAATGAGCAGTTCTTC.